These 10 T cell receptor beta chains were sequenced from one sample in a study of HIV-infected patients and healthy controls. About 550 ng RNA was reverse transcribed with alpha and beta constant-region primers. Using multiplexing indices, alpha and beta chain libraries were generated apart by chain-specific third strand synthesis. TCRdb re-called the 5' RACE reads through MiXCR, storing one row per CDR3 protein. Of 15,000 to 20,000 distinct CDR3 sequences listed, over 7% are singletons. The repertoire came from unfractionated whole blood and reflected all unsorted peripheral T cells. What was sequenced was blood. The receptors originated from an adult in good health.

This clonotype was seen at least ten times. V and J are TRBV7-9 and TRBJ2-3; TRBD2 agrees at 8 bases. The V gene's germline CDR1 is SEHNR and CDR2 FQNEAQ (reference sequence). Trimming removed 6 bases from V and 4 bases from J; junction bases left unmatched: 9. This CDR3 contains 15 residues. DNA for the CDR3: TGTGCCAGCAGTCGCTCGGGACTAGTCCCAGATACGCAGTATTTT. It codes for CASSRSGLVPDTQYF.

This clonotype was picked up many times. The chain recombines TRBV27 with TRBJ2-6; 7 nucleotides agree with TRBD1. Trimming removed 6 bases from V and 0 bases from J; junction bases left unmatched: 8. Germline values: CDR1 MNHEY, CDR2 SMNVEV (reference sequence). The CDR3 loop spans 17 amino acids. The CDR3 DNA reads as TGTGCCAGCAGGGAGACAGGGTGGTTCTCTGGGGCCAACGTCCTGACTTTC. Its protein is CASRETGWFSGANVLTF.

This clonotype was found a few times. The CDR3, as DNA: TGTGCCAGCAGTTTCCGGACAGTTTCGGGTTCACCCCTCCACTTT. It translates to CASSFRTVSGSPLHF. The chain combines TRBV28 with TRBJ1-6, with D possibly being TRBD1 (6 bases). This CDR3 has 15 amino acids. Trimming pared 3 bases from V and 9 bases from J, leaving 15 bases between. The V gene's germline CDR1 is MDHEN and CDR2 SYDVKM.

At least ten counts were recorded for this clonotype. The chain employs TRBV6-5 and TRBJ2-3; 8 bases agree with TRBD1. Per the germline V gene, CDR1 is MNHEY and CDR2 is SVGAGI. CDR3 size: 15 residues. V dropped 5 bases and J dropped 0; count of bases not matched to a gene: 4. The CDR3 sequence is CASSRTGKSTDTQYF. The CDR3 DNA is TGTGCCAGCAGTCGGACAGGGAAAAGCACAGATACGCAGTATTTT.

The V call is TRBV27, the J call TRBJ1-2; possibly TRBD1 for D (5 bases). Looked up from germline, CDR1 is MNHEY and CDR2 is SMNVEV (reference sequence). This CDR3 region has 15 residues. V lost 5 bases and J 4 bases, leaving 17 bases between the germline ends. The CDR3, as DNA: TGTGCCAGCAGTCCCGGGACGGCAGGCCTCTATGGCTACACCTTC. Its translation is CASSPGTAGLYGYTF.

The chain recombines TRBV11-2 with TRBJ2-1, with 7 bases lining up with TRBD1. Germline loops: CDR1 SGHAT, CDR2 FQNNGV. The ends lost 4 bases at V and 2 bases at J; junction bases unmatched: 2. CDR3 length: 14 residues. The CDR3 DNA reads as TGTGCCAGCAGCTCGACAGGGCCCTACAATGAGCAGTTCTTC. Its translation is CASSSTGPYNEQFF.

This clonotype was detected many times. The V gene is TRBV14, the J gene TRBJ1-2; TRBD1 might be the D (5 bases). Per the germline V gene, CDR1 is SGHDN and CDR2 is FVKESK. The CDR3 has 13 residues. With 4 bases removed from V and 8 bases from J, the gap between germline ends came to 14 bases. The CDR3 sequence: CASSPARATGYTF. CDR3 DNA: TGTGCCAGCAGCCCCGCCAGGGCAACCGGCTACACCTTC.

In this sample, this clonotype turned up a few times. The chain is built from TRBV6-4 and TRBJ1-1; no clear D gene. The V gene lost 2 bases and the J gene lost 0 bases, with 7 bases spanning the gap. CDR1 is MRHNA, CDR2 SNTAGT, per germline. This CDR3 spans 14 amino acids. The CDR3 bases are TGTGCCAGCAGTGACAACGCGATGAACACTGAAGCTTTCTTT. This translates into CASSDNAMNTEAFF.

The V call is TRBV11-1, the J call TRBJ2-1; 7 bases line up with TRBD2. CDR3 length: 14 residues. After removal of 5 bases from V and 1 base from J, the junction contained 2 bases not matched to a gene. CDR1 is SGHAT and CDR2 is FQDESV in the germline V gene (reference sequence). The chain's CDR3 is CASSHSGSYNEQFF. DNA for the CDR3: TGTGCCAGCAGCCATAGCGGGTCCTACAATGAGCAGTTCTTC.

In its sample, this clonotype was seen many times. The rearrangement links TRBV7-9 to TRBJ1-2; D uncertain. The V gene lost 4 bases and the J gene lost 6 bases, with 12 bases spanning the gap. Germline CDR1 and CDR2: SEHNR and FQNEAQ (reference sequence). The length of the CDR3 is 13 residues. The DNA for the CDR3 is TGTGCCAGCAGCTCCAACAATGGAAATGGCTACACCTTC. Protein sequence: CASSSNNGNGYTF.